These 7 T cell receptor beta chains came from one sample sequenced in a study of CD8 T cells in ankylosing spondylitis. Each CDR3 protein is one row after TCRdb ran MiXCR on the 5' RACE reads. The profile shows 250,000 to 300,000 distinct CDR3 sequences, about 19% of them singletons. The sample was blood, either unsorted or a sorted T cell fraction (not recorded which). The receptors here all came from a male donor with ankylosing spondylitis or in good health (not recorded which).

The V call is TRBV3-1, the J call TRBJ1-5, with TRBD1 as a possible D gene (6 bases). This CDR3 is 14 amino acids long. Germline CDR1 reads LGHDT; CDR2 reads YNNKEL (reference sequence). The ends were cut back, 2 bases at V and 7 bases at J, with 12 bases in the middle. The CDR3 protein is CASSQTGIWQPQHF. The DNA of the CDR3 is TGTGCCAGCAGCCAAACAGGGATCTGGCAGCCCCAGCATTTT.

The rearrangement uses TRBV5-1 and TRBJ1-2; D is undetermined. Germline loops: CDR1 SGHRS, CDR2 YFSETQ. Trimming removed 0 bases from V and 4 bases from J, with 13 bases in between. The CDR3 extends over 15 amino acids. CDR3 loop: CASSLDEGLTYGYTF. The CDR3 DNA is TGCGCCAGCAGCTTGGATGAAGGACTGACCTATGGCTACACCTTC.

V usage is TRBV5-5 and J usage is TRBJ2-1; 9 bases agree with TRBD1. Germline lookup yields CDR1 SGHKS and CDR2 YYEKEE (reference sequence). The CDR3 spans 17 residues. With V trimmed by 0 bases and J by 6 bases, 10 bases remained unmatched. CDR3 protein: CASSLEVGQGSRNEQFF. The CDR3 DNA follows: TGTGCCAGCAGCTTGGAAGTGGGACAGGGATCCCGCAATGAGCAGTTCTTC.

This chain links TRBV7-2 with TRBJ1-3; D uncertain. Germline lookup yields CDR1 SGHTA and CDR2 FQGNSA. The CDR3 covers 14 residues. Trimming removed 4 bases from V and 0 bases from J, with 7 bases in between. CDR3 region: CASSSSGSGNTIYF. The CDR3 nucleotides read TGTGCCAGCAGCTCGAGTGGCTCTGGAAACACCATATATTTT.

There are a few counts of this clonotype. The genes are TRBV28 and TRBJ1-2; 10 bases fit TRBD1. V trimming: 3 bases; J trimming: 1 base; junction bases outside the gene matches: 8. Germline loops: CDR1 MDHEN, CDR2 SYDVKM. The CDR3 loop spans 17 amino acids. As DNA, the CDR3 is TGTGCCAGCAGTTTCAGACAGGGGGCTCGGTATAACTATGGCTACACCTTC. Residues: CASSFRQGARYNYGYTF.

This chain links TRBV29-1 with TRBJ2-5, with no clear D. The CDR3 is 12 amino acids. CDR1 and CDR2 (germline): SQVTM, ANQGSEA. V was clipped by 6 bases and J by 2 bases, with 10 bases between them. For the CDR3, the DNA is TGCAGCGTCGTCGGAGAACAAGAGACCCAGTACTTC. It translates to CSVVGEQETQYF.

This clonotype was picked up a small number of times. The J gene is TRBJ2-3, the V gene TRBV28; D is possibly TRBD2 (5 bases). V was pared by 6 bases and J by 0 bases, with 13 bases between. The V gene's germline CDR1 is MDHEN and CDR2 SYDVKM. The CDR3 contains 15 residues. CDR3 in DNA: TGTGCCAGCAGGGAGCGAGCGGCTAGCACAGATACGCAGTATTTT. It is translated as CASRERAASTDTQYF.